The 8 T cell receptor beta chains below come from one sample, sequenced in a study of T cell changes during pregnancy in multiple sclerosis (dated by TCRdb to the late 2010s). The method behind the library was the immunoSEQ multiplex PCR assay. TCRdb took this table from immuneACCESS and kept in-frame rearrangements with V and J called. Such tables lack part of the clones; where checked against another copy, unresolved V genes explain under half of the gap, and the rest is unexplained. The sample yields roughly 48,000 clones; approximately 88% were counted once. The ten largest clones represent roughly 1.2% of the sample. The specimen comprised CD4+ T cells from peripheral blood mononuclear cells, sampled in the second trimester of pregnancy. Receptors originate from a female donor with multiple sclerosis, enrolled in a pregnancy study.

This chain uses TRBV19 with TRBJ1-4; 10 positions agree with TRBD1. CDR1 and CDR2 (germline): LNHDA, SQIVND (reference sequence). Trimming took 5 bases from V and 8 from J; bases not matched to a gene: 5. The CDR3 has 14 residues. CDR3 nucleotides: TGTGCCAGTAGTCTAGGACAGGGGGTAGAAAAACTGTTTTTT. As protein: CASSLGQGVEKLFF.

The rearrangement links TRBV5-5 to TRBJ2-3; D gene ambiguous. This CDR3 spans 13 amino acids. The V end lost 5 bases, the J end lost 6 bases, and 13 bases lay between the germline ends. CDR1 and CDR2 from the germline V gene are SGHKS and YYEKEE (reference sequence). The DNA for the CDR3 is TGTGCCAGCAGAATGGCGGAGCACGATACGCAGTATTTT. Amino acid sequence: CASRMAEHDTQYF.

CDR3 loop: CASRLQGGYTGNTIYF. The CDR3 nucleotides read TGTGCCAGCAGGCTCCAAGGGGGCTACACCGGAAACACCATATATTTT. The rearrangement links TRBV28 to TRBJ1-3, with 7 bases fitting TRBD1. The CDR3 runs 16 residues. Trimming at V came to 6 bases and at J to 4 bases, leaving 12 bases not matched to a gene. Germline V gene lookup returns CDR1 MDHEN and CDR2 SYDVKM.

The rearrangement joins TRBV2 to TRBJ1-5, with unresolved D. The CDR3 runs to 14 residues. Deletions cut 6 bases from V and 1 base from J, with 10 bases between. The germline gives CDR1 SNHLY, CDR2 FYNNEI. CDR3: CASRGDSSNQPQHF. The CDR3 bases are TGTGCCAGCAGGGGAGATAGCAGCAATCAGCCCCAGCATTTT. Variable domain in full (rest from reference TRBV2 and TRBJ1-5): EPEVTQTPSHQVTQMGQEVILRCVPISNHLYFYWYRQILGQKVEFLVSFYNNEISEKSEIFDDQFSVERPDGSNFTLKIRSTKLEDSAMYFCASRGDSSNQPQHFGDGTRLSIL.

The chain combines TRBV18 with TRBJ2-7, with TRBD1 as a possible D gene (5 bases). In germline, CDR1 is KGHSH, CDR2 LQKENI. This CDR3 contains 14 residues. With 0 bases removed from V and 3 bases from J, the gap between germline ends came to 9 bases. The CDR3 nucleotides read TGTGCCAGCTCACCACCTTCGACAGACTACGAGCAGTACTTC. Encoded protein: CASSPPSTDYEQYF.

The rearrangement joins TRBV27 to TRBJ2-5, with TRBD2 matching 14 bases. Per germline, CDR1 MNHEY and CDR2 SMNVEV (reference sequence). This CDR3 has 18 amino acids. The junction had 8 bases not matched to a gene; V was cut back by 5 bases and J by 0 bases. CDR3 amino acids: CASSPAGLAGEHQETQYF. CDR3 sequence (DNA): TGTGCCAGCAGTCCAGCGGGACTAGCGGGAGAACACCAAGAGACCCAGTACTTC.

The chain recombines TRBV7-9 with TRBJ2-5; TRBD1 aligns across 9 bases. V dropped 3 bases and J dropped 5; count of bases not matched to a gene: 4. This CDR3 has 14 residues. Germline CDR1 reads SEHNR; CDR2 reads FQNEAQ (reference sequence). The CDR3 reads CASSLDRGWETQYF. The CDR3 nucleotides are TGTGCCAGCAGCTTGGACAGGGGATGGGAGACCCAGTACTTC.

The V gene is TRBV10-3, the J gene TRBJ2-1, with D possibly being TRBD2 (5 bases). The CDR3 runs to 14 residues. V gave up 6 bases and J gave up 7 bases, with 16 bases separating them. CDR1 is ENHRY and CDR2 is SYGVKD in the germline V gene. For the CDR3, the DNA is TGTGCCATCAGAGGTGAGGGAGAGGGTAATGAGCAGTTCTTC. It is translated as CAIRGEGEGNEQFF.